This TCR beta chain was sequenced during a study of shared clonotypes between healthy human individuals. Only CD45RO-negative cells positively selected for CCR7 counted as naive CD8 cells, so terminally differentiated effector memory CD45RA+ cells were excluded. The CDR3 covers 14 residues. V lost 3 bases to trimming and J lost 5 bases, with 13 bases between them. Germline CDR1 and CDR2: MNHEY and SMNVEV (reference sequence). Method: immunoSEQ multiplex PCR; TCRdb's copy keeps in-frame clones and lacks some. The repertoire includes millions of clones, about 95% of them detected once, and more than 0.95% sits in the top ten.

The material sequenced was naive CD8+ T cells sorted from blood. This TCR came from a man between 18 and 35 years old in good health. The J gene is TRBJ1-1, the V gene TRBV27; possibly TRBD1 for D (5 bases). CDR3 loop: CASSLGTMGTEAFF. The DNA of the CDR3 is TGTGCCAGCAGTTTGGGGACGATGGGGACTGAAGCTTTCTTT.